A selection of T cell receptor beta chains follows, all from one sample in a study of blood T cell repertoires in COVID-19. The protocol was immunoSEQ multiplex PCR, while the TCRdb copy is restricted to in-frame clones and leaves out a portion. This sample has 50,000 to 80,000 clones, with about 88% found just once. Specimen: peripheral blood. The receptors derive from a woman aged 60-70 years with COVID-19, enrolled during active disease. Each CDR3 is given with its conserved first and last residue. The D gene is left open where the match is weak. Clone size is given for some rows only: seen once, a few or many times, or a class if the clone is expanded.

D gene	clone size	V gene	J gene	CDR3 protein	CDR3 DNA
.	once	TRBV4-1	TRBJ1-1	CASSQDPDTEAFF	TGCGCCAGCAGCCAAGATCCGGACACTGAAGCTTTCTTC
.	.	TRBV20-1	TRBJ1-2	CSASQNRQDLYGYTF	TGCAGTGCTAGTCAAAATCGACAGGACCTCTATGGCTACACCTTC
TRBD2	.	TRBV15	TRBJ2-7	CATSRDRASGNSYEQYF	TGTGCCACCAGCAGAGATAGGGCTAGCGGGAACTCCTACGAGCAGTACTTC
.	.	TRBV12-3/TRBV12-4	TRBJ1-6	CASSLIQNSPLHF	TGTGCCAGCAGTTTAATCCAGAATTCACCCCTCCACTTT
TRBD1	.	TRBV6-5	TRBJ2-7	CASSPQGLGRAQYF	TGTGCCAGCAGTCCACAGGGGTTGGGTCGAGCGCAGTACTTC
TRBD1	.	TRBV2	TRBJ2-7	CASTLSGQGAGEQYF	TGTGCCAGCACCCTGTCAGGACAGGGGGCAGGGGAGCAGTACTTC
TRBD2	.	TRBV7-6	TRBJ2-2	CASSPTSGGGSGELFF	TGTGCCAGCAGCCCTACTAGCGGGGGGGGCTCCGGGGAGCTGTTTTTT
TRBD1	.	TRBV19	TRBJ1-2	CASTQGQSDYGYTF	TGTGCCAGTACCCAGGGACAGTCGGACTATGGCTACACCTTC
.	.	TRBV27	TRBJ2-1	CASSLVVGAVSHNEQFF	TGTGCCAGCAGTTTAGTGGTGGGGGCCGTTTCGCATAATGAGCAGTTCTTC
.	.	TRBV11-2	TRBJ2-3	CASSLDRRMGIVTQYF	TGTGCCAGCAGCTTAGATCGTCGGATGGGCATAGTCACGCAGTATTTT
.	.	TRBV18	TRBJ2-1	CASSPPSGGSYNEQFF	TGTGCCAGCTCACCACCTTCCGGAGGCTCCTACAATGAGCAGTTCTTC
.	.	TRBV6-2/TRBV6-3	TRBJ1-5	CASSYTSGQQPQHF	TGTGCCAGCAGTTACACCTCTGGGCAGCAGCCCCAGCATTTT
TRBD1	.	TRBV3-1/TRBV3-2	TRBJ2-3	CASSQDIVGQGLTDTQYF	TGTGCCAGCAGCCAAGATATAGTAGGACAGGGCCTTACAGATACGCAGTATTTT
.	.	TRBV24-1	TRBJ1-5	CATSVWSRSPQHF	TGTGCCACCAGTGTGTGGAGTCGGTCGCCCCAGCATTTT
.	.	TRBV5-6	TRBJ2-3	CASSGTSSDTQYF	TGTGCCAGCAGCGGAACTAGTTCCGATACGCAGTATTTT
TRBD1	few	TRBV15	TRBJ1-2	CATSRAAAGGYSGYTF	TGTGCCACCAGCAGAGCAGCGGCAGGGGGCTATAGTGGCTACACCTTC
TRBD1	.	TRBV6-2/TRBV6-3	TRBJ1-5	CASSYTGEDGNQPQHF	TGTGCCAGCAGTTATACAGGGGAGGATGGCAATCAGCCCCAGCATTTT
TRBD1	.	TRBV27	TRBJ1-1	CASSLSPDRMYTEAFF	TGTGCCAGCAGTTTATCGCCGGACAGGATGTACACTGAAGCTTTCTTT
.	.	TRBV9	TRBJ2-1	CATQGEQFF	TGTGCCACGCAGGGTGAGCAGTTCTTC
.	.	TRBV7-2	TRBJ1-1	CASSPHGLTEAFF	TGTGCCAGCAGTCCTCACGGACTAACTGAAGCTTTCTTT
TRBD1	.	TRBV9	TRBJ2-7	CASSSHGTGDDEQYF	TGTGCCAGCAGCTCCCATGGGACAGGGGACGACGAGCAGTACTTC
.	.	TRBV10-3	TRBJ1-1	CAIGWGVSEAFF	TGTGCCATCGGATGGGGGGTGAGTGAAGCTTTCTTT
.	.	TRBV5-1	TRBJ2-7	CASSLVPLESSYEQYF	TGCGCCAGCAGCTTGGTGCCCCTTGAGAGCTCCTACGAGCAGTACTTC
TRBD2	.	TRBV6-2/TRBV6-3	TRBJ2-2	CASSYRETSGYTGELFF	TGTGCCAGCAGTTACAGGGAGACTAGCGGGTACACCGGGGAGCTGTTTTTT
TRBD1	.	TRBV19	TRBJ1-5	CASSRDRDSNQPQHF	TGTGCCAGTAGCCGGGACAGGGATAGCAATCAGCCCCAGCATTTT
TRBD1	.	TRBV5-6	TRBJ2-1	CASSSSGQVYNEQFF	TGTGCCAGCAGTTCATCGGGACAGGTCTACAATGAGCAGTTCTTC
TRBD2	once	TRBV4-3	TRBJ2-2	CASSPGLAGGETGELFF	TGCGCCAGCAGCCCGGGACTAGCGGGGGGGGAAACCGGGGAGCTGTTTTTT
.	.	TRBV2	TRBJ1-5	CASRPRGDSNQPQHF	TGTGCCAGCAGGCCTCGCGGAGATAGCAATCAGCCCCAGCATTTT
TRBD1	.	TRBV7-8	TRBJ1-4	CASSETGEGKLFF	TGTGCCAGCAGCGAGACAGGGGAGGGAAAACTGTTTTTT
.	.	TRBV12-5	TRBJ1-1	CASGLEQGTEAFF	TGTGCTAGTGGTCTTGAACAGGGAACTGAAGCTTTCTTT
.	.	TRBV7-2	TRBJ2-4	CASSQVGHYQYF	TGTGCCAGCAGTCAAGTGGGGCATTACCAGTACTTC
TRBD1	.	TRBV7-9	TRBJ1-1	CASSTGQGGAEAFF	TGTGCCAGCAGCACCGGACAGGGAGGCGCTGAAGCTTTCTTT
.	.	TRBV7-2	TRBJ1-4	CASSLLWGGEKLFF	TGTGCCAGCAGCTTATTATGGGGGGGAGAAAAACTGTTTTTT
TRBD2	.	TRBV5-1	TRBJ2-3	CASSLGTSGRIDTQYF	TGCGCCAGCAGCTTGGGGACTAGCGGGAGAATAGATACGCAGTATTTT
.	.	TRBV9	TRBJ2-4	CASSVDTKNIQYF	TGTGCCAGCAGCGTAGATACAAAAAACATTCAGTACTTC
TRBD2	.	TRBV5-4	TRBJ2-7	CASTRAGGAGEQYF	TGTGCCAGCACCAGGGCGGGGGGGGCCGGAGAGCAGTACTTC
.	.	TRBV3-1/TRBV3-2	TRBJ1-2	CASSQFEAYGYTF	TGTGCCAGCAGCCAATTCGAGGCCTATGGCTACACCTTC
.	.	TRBV7-9	TRBJ2-1	CASSPRLGSSSSYNEQFF	TGTGCCAGCAGCCCTCGACTGGGTTCTAGCAGCTCCTACAATGAGCAGTTCTTC
.	once	TRBV2	TRBJ2-5	CASRALAETQYF	TGTGCCAGCAGGGCATTAGCAGAGACCCAGTACTTC